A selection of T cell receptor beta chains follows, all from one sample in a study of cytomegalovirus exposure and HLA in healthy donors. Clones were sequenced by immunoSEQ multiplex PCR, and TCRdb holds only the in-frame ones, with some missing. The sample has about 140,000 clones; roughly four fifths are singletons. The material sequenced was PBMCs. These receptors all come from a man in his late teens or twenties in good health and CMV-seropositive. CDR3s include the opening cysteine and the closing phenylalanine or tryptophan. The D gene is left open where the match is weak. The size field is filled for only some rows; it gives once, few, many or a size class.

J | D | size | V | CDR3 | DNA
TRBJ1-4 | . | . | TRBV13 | CASSLGSRGKLFF | TGTGCCAGCAGCTTAGGCAGTAGGGGGAAACTGTTTTTT
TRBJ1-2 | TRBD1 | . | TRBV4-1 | CASSQADRGDSGYTF | TGCGCCAGCAGCCAGGCCGACAGGGGAGACAGTGGCTACACCTTC
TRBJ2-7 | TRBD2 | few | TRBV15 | CATSSQRDRGEQYF | TGTGCCACCAGTTCCCAGCGGGATCGGGGCGAGCAGTACTTC
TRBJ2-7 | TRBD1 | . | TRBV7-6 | CASSLGDSYEQYF | TGTGCCAGCAGCTTAGGGGACAGCTACGAGCAGTACTTC
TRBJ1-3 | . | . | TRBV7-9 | CASSPSSGGEWTHGNTIYF | TGTGCCAGCAGCCCCAGTTCGGGGGGAGAGTGGACTCATGGAAACACCATATATTTT
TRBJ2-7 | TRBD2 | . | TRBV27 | CASRSLGTSNYEQYF | TGTGCCAGCAGATCCCTCGGGACTAGTAACTACGAGCAGTACTTC
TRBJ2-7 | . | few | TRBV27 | CASSPQRYFYEQYF | TGTGCCAGCAGTCCCCAGCGGTATTTCTACGAGCAGTACTTC
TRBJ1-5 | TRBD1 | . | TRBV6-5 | CASSYSRQGTQSQHF | TGTGCCAGCAGTTACTCGAGACAGGGTACACAGTCCCAGCATTTT
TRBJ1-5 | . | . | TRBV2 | CASSGGEVNQPQHF | TGTGCCAGCAGTGGGGGGGAGGTAAATCAGCCCCAGCATTTT
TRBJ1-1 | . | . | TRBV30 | CAWSVAQPMNTEAFF | TGTGCCTGGAGTGTGGCCCAACCCATGAACACTGAAGCTTTCTTT
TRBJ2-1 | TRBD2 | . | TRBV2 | CASRSTSGRFVVQFF | TGTGCCAGCAGATCTACTAGCGGGAGATTTGTAGTGCAGTTCTTC
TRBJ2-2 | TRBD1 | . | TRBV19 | CASSVGTGRASGELFF | TGTGCCAGTAGCGTTGGGACAGGGAGGGCCTCCGGGGAGCTGTTTTTT
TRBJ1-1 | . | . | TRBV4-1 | CASSRTQGTEAFF | TGCGCCAGCAGCCGGACCCAGGGAACTGAAGCTTTCTTT
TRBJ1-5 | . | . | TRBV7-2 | CASSLEGAPNQPQHF | TGTGCCAGCAGCTTAGAAGGGGCACCCAATCAGCCCCAGCATTTT
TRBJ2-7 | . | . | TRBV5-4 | CASSFGGAKTGEQYF | TGTGCCAGCAGCTTTGGAGGCGCAAAAACGGGAGAGCAGTACTTC
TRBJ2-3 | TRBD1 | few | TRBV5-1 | CASSLGQGQDTQYF | TGCGCCAGCAGCCTCGGACAGGGCCAAGATACGCAGTATTTT
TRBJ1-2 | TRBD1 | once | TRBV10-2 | CASSESGGQGPYGYTF | TGCGCCAGCAGTGAGTCAGGAGGACAGGGGCCCTATGGCTACACCTTC
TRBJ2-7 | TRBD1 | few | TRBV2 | CASSGEGQGQQYF | TGTGCCAGCAGTGGAGAGGGACAGGGGCAGCAGTACTTC
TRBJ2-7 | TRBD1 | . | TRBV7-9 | CASSFGTDTYEQYF | TGTGCCAGCAGCTTCGGGACAGATACCTACGAGCAGTACTTC
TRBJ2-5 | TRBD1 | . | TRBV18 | CASSPQGAETQYF | TGTGCCAGCTCACCACAGGGGGCTGAGACCCAGTACTTC
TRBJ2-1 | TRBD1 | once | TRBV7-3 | CASSLIGTGVANEQFF | TGTGCCAGCAGCTTAATCGGGACAGGGGTGGCCAATGAGCAGTTCTTC
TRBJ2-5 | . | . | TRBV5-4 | CASSLALLGGTQETQYF | TGTGCCAGCAGCTTGGCTCTGCTCGGGGGTACCCAAGAGACCCAGTACTTC
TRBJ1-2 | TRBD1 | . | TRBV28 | CASSSGTGGPVYGYTF | TGTGCCAGCAGTTCCGGGACAGGGGGCCCCGTCTATGGCTACACCTTC
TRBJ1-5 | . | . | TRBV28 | CASSWGVNQPQHF | TGTGCCAGCAGTTGGGGCGTTAATCAGCCCCAGCATTTT
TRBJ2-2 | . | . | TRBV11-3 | CASSSSTGELFF | TGTGCCAGCAGCTCCTCGACCGGGGAGCTGTTTTTT
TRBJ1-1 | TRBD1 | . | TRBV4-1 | CASSQVQISGTAEAFF | TGCGCCAGCAGCCAAGTCCAGATTTCCGGGACAGCTGAAGCTTTCTTT
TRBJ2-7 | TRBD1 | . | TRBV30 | CAADRGQLSSYEQYF | TGTGCCGCGGACAGGGGGCAGCTAAGCTCCTACGAGCAGTACTTC